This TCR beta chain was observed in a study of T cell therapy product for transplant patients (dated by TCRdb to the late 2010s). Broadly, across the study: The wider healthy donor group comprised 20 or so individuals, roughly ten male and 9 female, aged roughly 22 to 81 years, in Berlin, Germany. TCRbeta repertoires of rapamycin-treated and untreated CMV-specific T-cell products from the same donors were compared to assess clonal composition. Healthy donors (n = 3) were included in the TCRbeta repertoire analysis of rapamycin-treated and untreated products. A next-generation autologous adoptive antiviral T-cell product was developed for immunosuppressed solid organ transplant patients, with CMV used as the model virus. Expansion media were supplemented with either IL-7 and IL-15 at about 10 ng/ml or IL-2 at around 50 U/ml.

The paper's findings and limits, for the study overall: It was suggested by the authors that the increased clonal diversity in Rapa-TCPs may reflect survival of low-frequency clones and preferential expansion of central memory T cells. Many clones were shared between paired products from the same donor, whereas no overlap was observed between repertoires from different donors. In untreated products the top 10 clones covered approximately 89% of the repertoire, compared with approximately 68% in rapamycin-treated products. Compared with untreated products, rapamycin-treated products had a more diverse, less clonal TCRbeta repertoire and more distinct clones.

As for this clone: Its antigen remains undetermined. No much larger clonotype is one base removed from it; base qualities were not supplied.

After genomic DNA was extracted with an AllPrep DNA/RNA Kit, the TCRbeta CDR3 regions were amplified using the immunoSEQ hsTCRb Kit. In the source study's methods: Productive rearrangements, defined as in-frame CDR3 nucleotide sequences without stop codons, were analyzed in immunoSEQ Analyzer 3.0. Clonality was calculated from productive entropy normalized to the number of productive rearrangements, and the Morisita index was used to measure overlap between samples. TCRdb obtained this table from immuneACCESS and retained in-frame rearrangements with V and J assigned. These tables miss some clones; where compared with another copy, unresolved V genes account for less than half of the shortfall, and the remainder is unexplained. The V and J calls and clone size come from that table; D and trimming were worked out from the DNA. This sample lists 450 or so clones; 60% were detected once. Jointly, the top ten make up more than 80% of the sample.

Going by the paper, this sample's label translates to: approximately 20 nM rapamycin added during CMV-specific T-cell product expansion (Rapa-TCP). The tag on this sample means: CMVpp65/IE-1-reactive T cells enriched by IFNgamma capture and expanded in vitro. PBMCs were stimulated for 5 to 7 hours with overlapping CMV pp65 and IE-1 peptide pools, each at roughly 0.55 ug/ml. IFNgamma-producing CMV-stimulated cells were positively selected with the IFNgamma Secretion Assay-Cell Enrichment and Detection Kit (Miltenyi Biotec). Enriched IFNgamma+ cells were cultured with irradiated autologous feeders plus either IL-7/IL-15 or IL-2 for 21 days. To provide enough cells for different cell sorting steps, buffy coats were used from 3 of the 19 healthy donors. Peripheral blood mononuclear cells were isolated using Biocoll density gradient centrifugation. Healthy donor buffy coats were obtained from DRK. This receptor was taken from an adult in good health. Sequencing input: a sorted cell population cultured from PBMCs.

Read as DNA, the sequence is TGCGCCAGCAGCTTGGGTCCAGCGGGGGGGTCCTACGAGCAGTACTTC. It encodes CASSLGPAGGSYEQYF. The V and J segments used are TRBV5-1 and TRBJ2-7, with 10 central nucleotides matching TRBD2. CDR1 and CDR2 are drawn from the germline V gene: SGHRS, YFSETQ. At the junction V is shortened by 0 bases and J by 1 base; bases outside the gene matches: 4. Inclusive of the bounding cysteine and phenylalanine, the CDR3 is 16 residues long. Just CDR3 DNA is preserved here, 48 bases in frame from base 1.